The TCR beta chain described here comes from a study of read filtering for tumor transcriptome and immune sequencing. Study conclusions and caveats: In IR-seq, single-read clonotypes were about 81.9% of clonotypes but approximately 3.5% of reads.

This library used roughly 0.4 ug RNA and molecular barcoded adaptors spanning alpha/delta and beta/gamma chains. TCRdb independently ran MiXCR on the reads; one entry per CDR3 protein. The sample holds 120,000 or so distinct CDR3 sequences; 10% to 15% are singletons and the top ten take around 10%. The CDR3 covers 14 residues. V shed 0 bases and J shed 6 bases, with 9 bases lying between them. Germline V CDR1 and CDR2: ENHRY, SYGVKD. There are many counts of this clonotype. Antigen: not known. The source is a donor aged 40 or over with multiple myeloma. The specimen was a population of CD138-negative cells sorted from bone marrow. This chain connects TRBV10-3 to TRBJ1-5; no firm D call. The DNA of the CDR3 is TGTGCCATCAGTGAGTCAAGGGAAGGTCAGCCCCAGCATTTT. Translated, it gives CAISESREGQPQHF.